This T cell receptor (beta chain) was profiled in a study of shared T cell receptors in the human thymus. The CDR3 has 15 residues. After removal of 2 bases from V and 5 bases from J, the junction contained 6 bases not matched to a gene. The germline gives CDR1 MNHEY, CDR2 SMNVEV (reference sequence). The data were produced by immunoSEQ multiplex PCR, yet TCRdb's version contains in-frame clones alone and is incomplete. The sample records 600,000 or so clones, about 90% being singletons. The sample was also reused in another study, on human thymus T cells. That source notes: The study used thymus tissue resected during corrective heart surgery.

The sequenced sample was thymocytes. The source of this sequence is a boy in the first two years of life with a congenital heart defect. This chain uses TRBV27 with TRBJ2-7; 10 bases fit TRBD2. The CDR3 bases are TGTGCCAGCAGTTTAAGCGGGAGGGAGTTTAACGAGCAGTACTTC. Protein sequence: CASSLSGREFNEQYF.